This T cell receptor beta chain was captured by sequencing in a study of OX40 agonist ivuxolimab in advanced cancers. Whole-study results and caveats: Expanded clones belonging to CD8+ T cells outnumbered, on average, those of CD4+. Within 6 weeks, CD4+ and CD8+ blood T cells expanded clonally at 0.1 to 3.0 mg/kg.

Here immunoSEQ multiplex PCR was the method, and the copy in TCRdb shows in-frame clones only, minus some. The sample records approximately 82,000 clones, over 80% being singletons. In regard to this clone: Its antigen is currently unknown.

Drawing of blood for sampling happened at baseline, at cycle 4 day 1, and at cycle 7 day 1. This CDR3 is 13 amino acids long. Between the trimmed V and J ends, which lost 4 bases and 5 bases, there was a span of 11 bases. The germline V gene has CDR1 SGHTA and CDR2 FQGNSA. This specimen consisted of CD4+ or CD8+ T cells sorted from blood, obtained in a trial of the OX40 agonist ivuxolimab. V usage is TRBV7-2 and J usage is TRBJ1-1; D perhaps matches TRBD1 (5 bases). This clonotype originated in an adult with an advanced solid tumor such as melanoma, head and neck, liver or kidney cancer. The CDR3 protein is CASSYSRGTEAFF. The CDR3 DNA sequence: TGTGCCAGCAGCTATTCAAGGGGTACTGAAGCTTTCTTT.